This T cell receptor beta chain was profiled in a study of beta chain features in type 1 diabetes. Across the whole study: Healthy donors and patients showed comparable age, gender and cell yields.

Whole-study findings and limits: Reads derived from cDNA could over-represent cells showing high TCR expression.

Post-sort purity exceeded 95% for all sorted populations. Per the germline V gene, CDR1 is LGHNA and CDR2 is YSLEER. The CDR3 is made up of 17 amino acids. J lost 5 bases, V lost 1 base, and 6 bases had no gene match. This clone was seen repeatedly, ten times or more. Its antigen is unknown. The isolated RNA, all of it, was reverse transcribed, so expressed TCRB transcripts were what got sequenced. Repertoires were generated with immunoSEQ multiplex PCR, while TCRdb's copy carries only in-frame clones and drops some. The sample holds 120,000 to 150,000 clones; 6.9% are singletons and the top ten take about 1.5%.

This clonotype was obtained from a woman in her thirties in good health. The sample was central memory CD4+ T cells from blood. The chain joins TRBV4-3 to TRBJ2-1; the match to TRBD1 covers 12 bases. The DNA of the CDR3 is TGCGCCAGCAGCCAAGTTACGGGACAGGGGGCGAACAATGAGCAGTTCTTC. It encodes CASSQVTGQGANNEQFF.